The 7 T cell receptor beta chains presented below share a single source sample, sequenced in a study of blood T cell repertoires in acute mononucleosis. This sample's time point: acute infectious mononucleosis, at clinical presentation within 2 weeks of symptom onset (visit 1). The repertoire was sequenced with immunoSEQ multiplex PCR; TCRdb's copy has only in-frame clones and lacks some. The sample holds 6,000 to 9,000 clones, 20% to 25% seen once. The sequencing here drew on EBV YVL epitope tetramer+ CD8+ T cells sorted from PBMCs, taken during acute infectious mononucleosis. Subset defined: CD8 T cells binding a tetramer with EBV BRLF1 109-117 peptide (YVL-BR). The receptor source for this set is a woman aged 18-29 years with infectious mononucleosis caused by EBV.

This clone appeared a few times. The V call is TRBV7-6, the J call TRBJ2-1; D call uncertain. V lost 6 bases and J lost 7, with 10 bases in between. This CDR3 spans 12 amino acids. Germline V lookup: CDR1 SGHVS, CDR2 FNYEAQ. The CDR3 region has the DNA TGTGCCAGCAGTGAACAAGCGAATGAGCAGTTCTTC. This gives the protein CASSEQANEQFF.

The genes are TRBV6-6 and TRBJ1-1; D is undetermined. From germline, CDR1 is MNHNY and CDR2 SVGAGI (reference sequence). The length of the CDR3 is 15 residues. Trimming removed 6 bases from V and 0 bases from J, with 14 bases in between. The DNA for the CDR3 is TGTGCCAGCAGCTCCCTCCTCGAAATGAACACTGAAGCTTTCTTT. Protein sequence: CASSSLLEMNTEAFF.

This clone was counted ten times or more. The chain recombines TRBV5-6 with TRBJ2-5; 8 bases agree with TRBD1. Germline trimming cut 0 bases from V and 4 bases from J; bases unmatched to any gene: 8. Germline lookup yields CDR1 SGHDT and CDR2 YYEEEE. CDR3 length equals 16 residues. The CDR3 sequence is CASSLDLGQGGETQYF. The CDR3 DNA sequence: TGTGCCAGCAGCTTGGACCTCGGACAGGGTGGAGAGACCCAGTACTTC.

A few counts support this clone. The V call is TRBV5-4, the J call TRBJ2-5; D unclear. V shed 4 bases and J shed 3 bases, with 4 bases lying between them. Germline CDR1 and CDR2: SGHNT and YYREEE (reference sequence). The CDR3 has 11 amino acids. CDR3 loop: CASSKKETQYF. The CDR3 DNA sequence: TGTGCCAGCAGCAAGAAAGAGACCCAGTACTTC.

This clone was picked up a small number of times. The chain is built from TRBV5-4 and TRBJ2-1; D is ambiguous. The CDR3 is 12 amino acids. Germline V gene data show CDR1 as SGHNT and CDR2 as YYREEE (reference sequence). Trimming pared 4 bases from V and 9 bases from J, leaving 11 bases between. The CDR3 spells CASSPAYGEQFF. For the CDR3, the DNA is TGTGCCAGCAGCCCTGCTTATGGTGAGCAGTTCTTC.

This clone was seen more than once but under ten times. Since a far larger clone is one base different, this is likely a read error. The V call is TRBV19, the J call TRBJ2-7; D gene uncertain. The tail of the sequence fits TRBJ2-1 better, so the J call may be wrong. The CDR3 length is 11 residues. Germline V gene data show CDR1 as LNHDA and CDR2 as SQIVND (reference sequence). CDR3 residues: CASSKCNEQFF. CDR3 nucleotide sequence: TGTGCCAGTAGTAAGTGCAATGAGCAGTTCTTC.

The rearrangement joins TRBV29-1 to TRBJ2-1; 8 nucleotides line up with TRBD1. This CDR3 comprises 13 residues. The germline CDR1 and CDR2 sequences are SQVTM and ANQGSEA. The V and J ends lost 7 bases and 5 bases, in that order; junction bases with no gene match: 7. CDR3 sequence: CSAGTGANNEQFF. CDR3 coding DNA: TGCAGCGCAGGGACAGGCGCAAACAATGAGCAGTTCTTC.